This TCR beta chain was observed in a study of identical twins (dated by TCRdb to the mid-2010s). Looking at the study overall: To test whether fetal clonotypes persist, the study used deep sequencing on TCR alpha and beta repertoires from monozygotic twins, unrelated adults of various ages, and cord blood. Replicate twin experiments were performed at different times using different library preparation protocols to rule out contamination.

This clonotype has just a few counts. Its binding antigen is unknown. No qualities accompany the bases; no much larger clone lies one base away. The method was 5' RACE. Instrument on record: Illumina HiSeq 2000. Template switching introduced a universal primer binding site; the final cDNA contained a unique molecular identifier, enabling accurate counting of TCR cDNA molecules. Specific primers in the conserved constant-segment region were used to synthesize first-strand cDNA for TCR alpha and beta chains. To control for contamination, each cDNA library was double barcoded with a SMART-Mk sample barcode plus Illumina barcodes. TruSeq adapter sequences and Illumina sample barcodes were added in two successive PCR steps. Sequencing of the TCR alpha and beta cDNA libraries was done on the Illumina HiSeq platform using custom primers. The source study handled its data this way. Raw reads were processed with MiGEC to extract unique molecular identifiers, and MiXCR was used to determine CDR3 positions. Recombination models were inferred per individual with the repgenHMM and IGoR tools using an EM algorithm. Shared clonotypes were analyzed with the tcR package in R, and sharing was normalized by the product of cloneset sizes. Out-of-frame nonproductive sequences were analyzed to study raw recombination free of thymic and clonal selection effects. TCRdb redid the processing of the public reads, applying fastp at Q25 and MiXCR, and retained in-frame beta chains. Each entry is one CDR3 protein sequence, shown with its most common DNA and genes. The V and J calls follow TCRdb's processing rather than the paper's. This sample holds about 480,000 distinct CDR3 sequences; 11% to 15% were observed only once. Approximately 0.52% of the sample is taken by the ten largest.

Every donor in the study was a healthy Caucasian. Three pairs of female monozygotic twins, all aged roughly 18 to 29 years, were included in the twin cohort. CD4+ and CD8+ T cell populations were isolated with positive isolation kits from Invitrogen. The CDR3 runs 13 amino acids, cysteine and phenylalanine included. Just CDR3 DNA is preserved here, 39 bases in frame from base 1. CDR1 and CDR2, looked up from the germline V gene, are SGDLS and YYNGEE. Relative to germline, V is 0 bases shorter and J is 7 bases shorter, with 10 bases between their ends. General findings and caveats noted by the study authors: Conclusions relied on cross-sectional statistical analysis, since the same donors could not be followed over many years. Abundant cord blood beta clonotypes carried fewer insertions; young adult naive repertoires showed a weaker similar trend, while memory repertoires showed none. The excess sharing between twins in beta out-of-frame sequences was weaker because fewer shared sequences reduced the signal-to-noise ratio. In monozygotic twins, recombination models systematically underestimated out-of-frame TCR alpha sharing, but the models matched the sharing seen between unrelated individuals. Compared with coincidental sharing between unrelated individuals, out-of-frame TCR alpha sequences shared between twins showed an excess of sequences with low generation probability. Zero-insertion analyses could be partly confounded by invariant T cells such as MAIT and iNKT, although diverse VJ usage argued against such confounding for most clonotypes.

This same sample was also part of a study on yellow fever vaccine responses in identical twins. The second source states: According to the authors, in identical twins the way T cells responded to vaccination appeared partly convergent and partly personalized. In identical twins, the study followed T cell clones that responded to the vaccine with precision.

This TCR came from a woman under 30 in good health. Material for sequencing was CD4+ T cells sorted from blood. The chain couples TRBV9 to TRBJ1-1, with TRBD1 perhaps the D gene, on 6 matching bases. The sequence in DNA is TGTGCCAGCAGCGTAGATGGGGGCCGTGAAGCTTTCTTT. The resulting protein is CASSVDGGREAFF.